The clone carrying this TCR beta chain was seen many times. From RNA transcripts, TCR beta CDR3 regions were amplified. The HTBI primer set was used in a first-round RT-PCR of the TCR CDR3. TCRdb reanalysed the multiplex PCR reads using MiXCR and keeps one entry per CDR3 protein. The table has 370,000 or so distinct CDR3 sequences, roughly 14% seen once. The germline CDR1 and CDR2 sequences are LNHNV and YYDKDF (reference sequence). The CDR3 covers 14 residues. Trimming stripped 1 base from V and 1 base from J, with 6 bases between. The data were obtained in a study of T cells in Graves' hyperthyroidism and ophthalmopathy. Newly diagnosed hyperthyroidism patients aged 18 to 65 years had disease lasting under 2 months. Thyroid ultrasound and orbital computed tomography, with clinical symptoms and serum thyroxine and TRAb, informed diagnoses. A sample of blood taken at first hyperthyroidism diagnosis preceded any ophthalmopathy symptoms.

The TCR was taken from a young woman with Graves' hyperthyroidism that later progressed to Graves' ophthalmopathy. Material for sequencing was blood. This rearrangement joins TRBV15 to TRBJ2-3; no reliable D call. The CDR3 loop is CATSRAGGTDTQYF. In nucleotides, the CDR3 is TGTGCCACCAGCAGAGCAGGAGGCACAGATACGCAGTATTTT.